A selection of T cell receptor beta chains follows, all from one sample in a study of T cells expressing NK-cell markers. TCRdb re-called the 5' RACE reads and gives one entry per CDR3 protein, without DNA. Seen in this sample are about 150,000 distinct CDR3 sequences; the ten most common clones hold 20%. The sequenced sample consisted of blood T cells: a sorted CD56 or NKG2C T cell subset, CD4+ or CD8+ T cells, or bulk PBMC T cells (not recorded which). The receptors originated from a man aged 18-75 years in good health. Both conserved end residues are part of each CDR3.

v_gene,j_gene,CDR3aa
TRBV5-1,TRBJ2-7,CASSSPSGDPYEQYF
TRBV19,TRBJ2-1,CASTFRGAYNEQFF
TRBV25-1,TRBJ2-7,CASSVGAEQYF
TRBV5-4,TRBJ1-6,CASSSRTGNSPLHF
TRBV20-1,TRBJ2-1,CSADQRGAEYNEQFF
TRBV24-1,TRBJ2-5,CATSDGTSGGYKETQYF
TRBV28,TRBJ1-3,CASTGTGGNTIYF
TRBV20-1,TRBJ2-2,CSARAGGELFF
TRBV3-1,TRBJ2-7,CASSQDMRGPAYEQYF
TRBV5-6,TRBJ2-5,CASSLGRVNWETQYF
TRBV20-1,TRBJ1-5,CSARDRQLGANQPQHF
TRBV3-1,TRBJ1-1,CASSQGVRGAFF
TRBV13,TRBJ1-2,CASSLAGQSIYGYTF
TRBV11-3,TRBJ2-2,CASSRLSPGPTGELFF
TRBV3-1,TRBJ2-3,CASSPFPGQGTDTQYF
TRBV29-1,TRBJ1-1,CSARENTEAFF
TRBV20-1,TRBJ2-7,CSVLPGPVRGEQYF
TRBV4-1,TRBJ2-2,CASSPRLAGAHTGELFF
TRBV6-5,TRBJ2-2,CASSYETGTSTGELFF
TRBV9,TRBJ1-5,CASSPEGSTGTVGNQPQHF
TRBV7-6,TRBJ2-5,CASSLIAEETQYF
TRBV4-1,TRBJ2-7,CASSHLRSYEQYF
TRBV2,TRBJ2-7,CASRGGSEQYF
TRBV12-3/TRBV12-4,TRBJ2-1,CASSVLAGLNEQFF
TRBV5-1,TRBJ2-5,CASSSPGTVYQETQYF
TRBV7-9,TRBJ1-1,CASSAYGLNTEAFF
TRBV20-1,TRBJ2-7,CSASPGSGDTYEQYF
TRBV5-1,TRBJ2-5,CASSSQSRDRETQYF
TRBV2,TRBJ2-7,CASSGWVSSYEQYF
TRBV20-1,TRBJ1-1,CSARPTRDRSLNTEAFF
TRBV6-4,TRBJ2-3,CASSDSGGAADTQYF
TRBV20-1,TRBJ2-7,CSARNAARDYEQYF
TRBV12-3/TRBV12-4,TRBJ2-3,CAIGTTNTDTQYF
TRBV11-2,TRBJ2-7,CASSLTGLAGGQGHEQYF
TRBV4-2,TRBJ2-2,CASSQFKYTGELFF
TRBV5-1,TRBJ2-5,CASSPHPLTSGGGGETQYF
TRBV29-1,TRBJ1-1,CSAFGTYNTEAFF
TRBV27,TRBJ2-2,CASSLIYGIRTGELFF
TRBV27,TRBJ2-7,CASGPSRYRATYEQYF
TRBV27,TRBJ1-1,CASSLRGAKGTEAFF
TRBV6-1,TRBJ2-1,CASSTPVSGGTGGTHRMFF
TRBV29-1,TRBJ2-1,CSVDQLTYNEQFF
TRBV19,TRBJ1-3,CASSPNPGNTIYF
TRBV5-6,TRBJ2-7,CASSLVGGGAYEQYF
TRBV7-6,TRBJ2-1,CASSPGAYEQFF
TRBV29-1,TRBJ2-1,CSARDTYNEQFF
TRBV12-3/TRBV12-4,TRBJ2-7,CASSQSGTAYEQYF
TRBV19,TRBJ2-7,CASSTAGDYYEQYF
TRBV2,TRBJ1-6,CASSEEDRGTYNSPLHF
TRBV27,TRBJ2-7,CASSQGLDATYEQYF
TRBV19,TRBJ2-7,CARTTTGTRESYEQYF
TRBV3-1,TRBJ2-7,CASSQEVFALSYEQYF
TRBV20-1,TRBJ2-3,CSASALGAGGGDTQYF
TRBV9,TRBJ1-2,CASRTGGYGYTF
TRBV2,TRBJ2-5,CASKSSGGSGTQYF
TRBV27,TRBJ2-5,CASSFPSRGEETQYF
TRBV6-1,TRBJ2-1,CASSEGSGEGYNEQFF
TRBV24-1,TRBJ2-3,CATGTGKFHTQYF
TRBV15,TRBJ1-1,CATTTGQGSNTEAFF
TRBV20-1,TRBJ2-1,CSASERYSSYNEQFF